The sequence of this TCR beta chain was determined in a study of blood T cell repertoires in COVID-19. The CDR3 has 16 amino acids. Germline loops: CDR1 WNHNN, CDR2 SYGVQD (reference sequence). The ends lost 4 bases at V and 0 bases at J; junction bases unmatched: 3. Profiled with immunoSEQ multiplex PCR; TCRdb holds only in-frame clones, not every one. The sample yields about 300,000 clones, 70% to 90% seen once. The sequence derives from a man in his thirties or forties who had recovered from COVID-19. The V gene is TRBV10-1, the J gene TRBJ2-3; TRBD2 aligns across 11 bases. The specimen was PBMCs or T cells enriched from blood (not recorded which). The CDR3 region is CASSAGTSGSTDTQYF. DNA for the CDR3: TGCGCCAGCAGTGCCGGGACTAGCGGTAGCACAGATACGCAGTATTTT.